This T cell receptor (beta chain) came from a study of Ad26.COV2.S vaccination and SARS-CoV-2 variants (dated by TCRdb to about 2021). General notes on the study: Vaccine-arm donors came from COV1001, a multicentre, randomized, double-blind, placebo-controlled phase I-IIa trial of Ad26.COV2.S in healthy adults. Dosing of Ad26.COV2.S was intramuscular, at either 5x10^10 or 1x10^11 viral particles, delivered as one shot or as two shots spaced 56 days apart. TCRbeta repertoire sequencing was used to assess the specificity and breadth of SARS-CoV-2-reactive T cell receptors after Ad26.COV2.S vaccination. A total of 32 samples were included in the TCR-sequenced set, comprising about 20 Ad26.COV2.S vaccine recipients, 5 placebo recipients and 8 SARS-CoV-2 convalescent individuals. Participants in the trial were split at random into five groups of five each, receiving low-dose or high-dose Ad26.COV2.S once or twice, or else placebo on both occasions. Investigators remained blinded to trial group allocation during experiments and outcome assessment.

The immunoSEQ Assay was used to sequence TCRbeta CDR3 regions. After extraction, genomic DNA underwent amplification by bias-controlled multiplex PCR, followed by high-throughput sequencing. Regarding the original processing steps: To quantify the absolute abundance of every unique TCRbeta CDR3 region, sequences were collapsed and filtered. T cell fraction was estimated by normalization of TCRbeta template counts to usable DNA, with usable DNA being measured through amplification of reference genes present in all nucleated cells. Repertoire TCRs were annotated as SARS-CoV-2-specific by exact matching of V gene, CDR3 amino acid sequence and J gene to a known reactive TCR set. The reference SARS-CoV-2 TCR set came from MIRA and was filtered for enrichment in COVID-19-positive ImmuneCODE repertoires, removing public or cross-reactive TCRs. Drawing on the MIRA antigens, annotated TCRs were analysed further at the level of specific ORF or position within ORF. Breadth was defined as the number of annotated unique rearrangements divided by the total number of unique productive rearrangements, and depth was defined as the summed frequency of the annotated unique rearrangements. TCR breadth was compared between groups using two-sided Wilcoxon rank-sum tests. In TCRdb, the immuneACCESS table is reduced to in-frame sequences with V and J assigned. These tables do not hold every clone; where another copy was compared, an unresolved V gene accounts for under half, and the others remain unexplained. V, J and clone size were drawn from that table, and D and trimming were deduced from the DNA. The sample table shows about 370,000 clones, and over 75% are seen once. The leading ten clones occupy approximately 1.9% of the sample.

The germline ends are 8 bases apart after V is trimmed by 0 bases and J by 11 bases. The CDR3 covers 11 residues, taking in both the cysteine and the phenylalanine. Only CDR3 DNA is held: 33 bases, read in frame from base 1. CDR1 and CDR2 are drawn from the germline V gene: SGHTS, YDEGEE. The treatment or condition label, read with the paper, signifies: some 20 received Ad26.COV2.S at low or high dose, single or two shots; about 5 received placebo; per-sample allocation not given. Repertoires of vaccine and placebo recipients were sequenced from samples taken on day 63 after the first injection. Cohort 1b enrolled 25 adults aged 18-55 years at a single site in Boston, USA, between 29 July and 7 August 2020. As a vaccine, Ad26.COV2.S was a replication-incompetent adenovirus type 26 vector that expressed a prefusion-stabilized SARS-CoV-2 spike protein derived from the original Wuhan strain. What the research found in general, with its limitations: Non-spike TCR breadth was comparable between vaccine and placebo recipients, consistent with the vaccine containing only spike. After vaccination, spike-specific CD8+ and CD4+ T cell responses were reported to show substantial breadth. Compared with placebo recipients, Ad26.COV2.S recipients showed higher spike-specific TCR breadth (P = 0.0014). The authors noted that total T cell responses may have been underestimated by the TCR breadth and depth analyses. The study was not powered for comparison of responses between vaccine doses or regimens.

A note on this clone: What this receptor recognizes is not known. One base away there is no much larger clone; base qualities are not given.

This specimen was peripheral blood, taken in a trial of Ad26.COV2.S vaccine versus placebo. The source of this sequence is a person between 18 and 65 years old who received the Ad26.COV2.S COVID-19 vaccine or a placebo. The rearrangement joined TRBV5-8 to TRBJ1-1; TRBD1 is perhaps the D gene, given 5 matching bases. The DNA sequence follows: TGTGCCAGCAGCTTGGTGACAGCGGCTTTCTTT. The translation is CASSLVTAAFF.